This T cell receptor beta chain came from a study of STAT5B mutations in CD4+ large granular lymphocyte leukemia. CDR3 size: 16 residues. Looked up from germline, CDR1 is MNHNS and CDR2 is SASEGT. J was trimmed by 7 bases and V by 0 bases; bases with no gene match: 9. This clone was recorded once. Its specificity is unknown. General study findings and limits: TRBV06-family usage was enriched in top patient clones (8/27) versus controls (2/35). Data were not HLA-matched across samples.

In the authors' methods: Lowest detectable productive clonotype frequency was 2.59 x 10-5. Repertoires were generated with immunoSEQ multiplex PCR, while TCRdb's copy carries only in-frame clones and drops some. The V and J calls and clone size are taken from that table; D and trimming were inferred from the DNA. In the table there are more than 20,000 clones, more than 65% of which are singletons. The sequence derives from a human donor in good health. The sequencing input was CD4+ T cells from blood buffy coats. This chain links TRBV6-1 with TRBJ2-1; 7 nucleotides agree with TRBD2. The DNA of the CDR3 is TGTGCCAGCAGTGAAGCACCCGCTAGGGGAGGGAATGAGCAGTTCTTC. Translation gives CASSEAPARGGNEQFF.